The rows below give T cell receptor beta chains drawn from one sample of a study of blood T cells in healthy people across ages. A single record per CDR3 protein comes from TCRdb applying MiXCR to the 5' RACE reads. The sample records about 1,500,000 distinct CDR3 sequences, about 28% being singletons. Source material: blood. These receptors were taken from a woman aged 25 to 39 in good health. The CDR3 runs from the conserved cysteine through the conserved F or W. D genes are given only for firm matches. The listing skips clone size in some rows; elsewhere it reads once, few, many or a size class.

J	D	size	length	V	CDR3	DNA
TRBJ2-1	.	few	15	TRBV29-1	CSVEGGTGAYNEQFF	TGCAGCGTTGAAGGGGGAACAGGAGCCTACAATGAGCAGTTCTTC
TRBJ2-7	TRBD1	few	16	TRBV2	CASSEFSRTGDNEQYF	TGTGCCAGCAGTGAATTTAGCCGGACAGGGGATAACGAGCAGTACTTC
TRBJ1-2	.	few	15	TRBV6-1	CASSVGRSNSYGYTF	TGTGCCAGCAGTGTTGGGAGATCTAACTCCTATGGCTACACCTTC
TRBJ2-7	TRBD1	.	14	TRBV7-2	CASSFSGGVYEQYF	TGTGCCAGCAGCTTCTCAGGGGGCGTCTACGAGCAGTACTTC
TRBJ2-2	TRBD1	.	14	TRBV6-2/TRBV6-3	CASSRGSNTGELFF	TGTGCCAGCAGCAGGGGGAGTAACACCGGGGAGCTGTTTTTT
TRBJ2-6	.	many	16	TRBV12-3/TRBV12-4	CASRVSGDTGANVLTF	TGTGCCAGCAGGGTTTCCGGGGACACTGGGGCCAACGTCCTGACTTTC
TRBJ1-1	.	many	11	TRBV12-3/TRBV12-4	CASSFSTEAFF	TGTGCCAGCAGTTTTTCCACTGAAGCTTTCTTT
TRBJ2-7	.	many	13	TRBV7-3	CASSPTPFYEQYF	TGTGCCAGCAGCCCGACCCCATTCTACGAGCAGTACTTC
TRBJ1-2	TRBD1	.	15	TRBV28	CASSQADRGDDGYTF	TGTGCCAGCAGTCAGGCGGACAGGGGGGATGATGGCTACACCTTC
TRBJ2-7	.	many	14	TRBV6-5	CASSFLVSGYEQYF	TGTGCCAGCAGTTTTTTAGTTAGTGGCTACGAGCAGTACTTC
TRBJ2-2	TRBD1	once	15	TRBV9	CASSARDRGTGELFF	TGTGCCAGCAGCGCCCGGGACAGGGGAACCGGGGAGCTGTTTTTT
TRBJ2-7	TRBD2	few	14	TRBV5-5	CASSRGSSGNEQYF	TGTGCCAGCAGCCGGGGGTCTAGCGGGAACGAGCAGTACTTC
TRBJ1-2	.	few	15	TRBV4-1	CASSQDIGWIYGHTF	TGCGCCAGCAGCCAAGATATAGGGTGGATCTATGGCCACACCTTC
TRBJ2-3	TRBD2	.	16	TRBV29-1	CSVAQLAGASTDTQYF	TGCAGCGTTGCCCAGTTAGCGGGGGCTAGCACAGATACGCAGTATTTT
TRBJ2-1	TRBD1	few	18	TRBV5-1	CASSSNTRRGQGENEQFF	TGCGCCAGCAGCTCCAACACCCGCCGGGGACAGGGAGAAAATGAGCAGTTCTTC
TRBJ2-7	.	.	17	TRBV21-1	CASSKSARAGGAYEQYF	TGTGCCAGCAGCAAATCCGCTCGGGCGGGAGGAGCCTACGAGCAGTACTTC